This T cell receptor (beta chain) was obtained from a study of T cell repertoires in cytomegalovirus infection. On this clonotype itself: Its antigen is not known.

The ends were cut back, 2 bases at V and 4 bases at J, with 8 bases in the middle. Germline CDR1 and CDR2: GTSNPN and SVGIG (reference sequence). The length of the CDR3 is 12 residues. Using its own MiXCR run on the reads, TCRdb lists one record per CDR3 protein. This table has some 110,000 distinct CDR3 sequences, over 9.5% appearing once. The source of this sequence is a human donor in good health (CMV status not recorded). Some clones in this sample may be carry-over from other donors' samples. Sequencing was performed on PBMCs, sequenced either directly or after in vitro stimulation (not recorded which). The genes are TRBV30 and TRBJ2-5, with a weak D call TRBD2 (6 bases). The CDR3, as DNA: TGTGCCTGGAGTTCGCGGGGAGAGACCCAGTACTTC. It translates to CAWSSRGETQYF.